This T cell receptor beta chain was sequenced for a study of blood T cell repertoires in COVID-19. TCRdb's table, derived via immunoSEQ multiplex PCR, lists solely in-frame clones and lacks some. The sample yields around 220,000 clones, roughly 89% seen once. CDR3 size: 14 residues. Germline V gene data show CDR1 as MDHEN and CDR2 as SYDVKM. The germline V and J ends were trimmed by 8 bases and 3 bases, with 16 bases remaining between them. The sequence came from a woman in her thirties or forties who had recovered from COVID-19. The chain links TRBV28 to TRBJ1-1, with a possible D match to TRBD1 (5 bases). Sample: PBMCs or T cells enriched from blood (not recorded which). The CDR3 region has the DNA TGTGCCAGCTTTCCTCCGAGACAGTACACTGAAGCTTTCTTT. Translation: CASFPPRQYTEAFF. The full variable domain, completed using reference TRBV28 and TRBJ1-1, is DVKVTQSSRYLVKRTGEKVFLECVQDMDHENMFWYRQDPGLGLRLIYFSYDVKMKEKGDIPEGYSVSREKKERFSLILESASTNQTSMYLCASFPPRQYTEAFFGQGTRLTVV.